Below are 21 T cell receptor beta chains sequenced from a single sample in a study of CD8+CD57+ T cells in acquired aplastic anemia. An expansion of CD8+CD57+ cells by flow cytometry had been shown in patients chosen for sequencing. The study profiled TCR beta VDJ and CDR3 using genomic DNA as template. MiXCR, applied by TCRdb to the reads, yields one record per CDR3 protein. The sample contains hundreds of thousands of distinct CDR3 sequences, approximately 60% of which appear only once. The source material was sorted CD4+, CD8+, or CD8+CD57+ T cells (not recorded which) from PBMCs. These receptors originate from a human donor with aplastic anemia.

In DNA, the CDR3 is TGCAGTGCTAGCCCCTCCCTTGAAGCTTTCTTT. Translation gives CSASPSLEAFF. V is TRBV20-1 and J is TRBJ1-1; no reliable D call. Germline CDR1 and CDR2: DFQATT and SNEGSKA (reference sequence). V gave up 3 bases and J gave up 7 bases, with 9 bases separating them. The CDR3 is 11 amino acids.

The sample holds many counts of this clonotype. DNA for the CDR3: TGTGCCAGCAGTTACTCACCAGGGGACACTGAAGCTTTCTTT. This translates into CASSYSPGDTEAFF. The gene calls are TRBV6-5 and TRBJ1-1; TRBD1 is a possible D gene (6 bases). Deletions cut 0 bases from V and 3 bases from J, with 8 bases between. CDR3 length equals 14 residues. Germline lookup yields CDR1 MNHEY and CDR2 SVGAGI.

V gene TRBV20-1 combines with J gene TRBJ2-7, with TRBD2 matching over 9 bases. Germline CDR1 and CDR2: DFQATT and SNEGSKA (reference sequence). J lost 5 bases, V lost 5 bases, and 13 bases had no gene match. There are 15 residues in the CDR3. CDR3 region: CSAGNSGSGINEQYF. CDR3 nucleotide sequence: TGCAGTGCTGGGAATAGCGGGAGTGGGATTAACGAGCAGTACTTC.

This clonotype was seen ten or more times. The rearrangement uses TRBV11-1 and TRBJ2-7, with 8 nucleotides matching TRBD2. The CDR3 totals 15 residues. Germline CDR1 SGHAT, CDR2 FQDESV (reference sequence). V was pared by 4 bases and J by 4 bases, with 9 bases of the junction left unmatched. CDR3 sequence reads: CASSSPGLGIYEQYF. CDR3 in DNA: TGTGCCAGCAGCTCTCCGGGACTAGGGATTTACGAGCAGTACTTC.

This clonotype has at least ten counts. The genes are TRBV10-2 and TRBJ1-5; D unclear. Per germline, CDR1 WSHSY and CDR2 SAAADI. V lost 0 bases, J lost 3 bases, and 9 bases lay in between. This CDR3 contains 15 residues. In DNA form, the CDR3 reads TGCGCCAGCAGTGAGTCGGCGGGGTCCAATCAGCCCCAGCATTTT. It translates to CASSESAGSNQPQHF.

In its sample, this clonotype was seen many times. This chain joins TRBV12-3 or TRBV12-4 and TRBJ1-1; tentative D call: TRBD1 (6 bases). The CDR3 runs to 15 residues. The ends were cut back, 5 bases at V and 5 bases at J, with 18 bases in the middle. The CDR3 spells CASSPPYRQATEAFF. For the CDR3, the DNA is TGTGCCAGCAGTCCACCGTATCGACAGGCGACTGAAGCTTTCTTT.

The rearrangement uses TRBV29-1 and TRBJ1-1; TRBD1 matches at 8 bases. Germline values: CDR1 SQVTM, CDR2 ANQGSEA. The CDR3 loop spans 17 amino acids. J gave up 3 bases and V 2 bases, and 14 bases lay outside the gene matches. CDR3 DNA sequence: TGCAGCGTTGAAACGATGGTCAGGGGGCTTCAGGACACTGAAGCTTTCTTT. Residues: CSVETMVRGLQDTEAFF.

This clonotype was found once. The chain couples TRBV19 to TRBJ2-1; no clear D. CDR3 length: 16 amino acids. Germline CDR1 reads LNHDA; CDR2 reads SQIVND (reference sequence). Deletions cut 1 base from V and 4 bases from J, with 14 bases between. The CDR3 is CASSIGRVRPYNEQFF. CDR3 nucleotide sequence: TGTGCCAGTAGTATAGGAAGAGTGAGACCGTACAATGAGCAGTTCTTC.

This clonotype was seen just once. J is TRBJ2-1 and V is TRBV2; possible D gene TRBD1, 6 bases. The ends were cut back, 10 bases at V and 5 bases at J, with 15 bases in the middle. Germline CDR1 SNHLY, CDR2 FYNNEI. This CDR3 is built from 13 residues. CDR3 protein: CAIADWTDNEQFF. In DNA, the CDR3 is TGTGCCATCGCCGACTGGACAGACAATGAGCAGTTCTTC.

This rearrangement joins TRBV9 to TRBJ2-1; D is ambiguous. Between the trimmed V and J ends, which lost 4 bases and 6 bases, there was a span of 8 bases. The CDR3 spans 12 residues. The V gene's germline CDR1 is SGDLS and CDR2 YYNGEE. The DNA for the CDR3 is TGTGCCAGCAGCTGGATCACCAATGAGCAGTTCTTC. It specifies CASSWITNEQFF. Combining the CDR3 with reference TRBV9 and TRBJ2-1 gives the whole variable domain DSGVTQTPKHLITATGQRVTLRCSPRSGDLSVYWYQQSLDQGLQFLIQYYNGEERAKGNILERFSAQQFPDLHSELNLSSLELGDSALYFCASSWITNEQFFGPGTRLTVL.

Only a few counts were recorded for this clonotype. The V call is TRBV7-8, the J call TRBJ1-1, with D hard to call. Deletions cut 5 bases from V and 1 base from J, with 11 bases between. CDR1 and CDR2 (germline): SGHVS, FQNEAQ. The CDR3 spans 14 residues. CDR3: CASSPTTGNTEAFF. In DNA form, the CDR3 reads TGTGCCAGCAGCCCAACGACGGGGAACACTGAAGCTTTCTTT.

This chain uses TRBV5-1 with TRBJ2-7, with TRBD2 matching over 11 bases. Germline CDR1 SGHRS, CDR2 YFSETQ. The V and J ends lost 2 bases and 3 bases, in that order; junction bases with no gene match: 10. CDR3 size: 17 residues. The CDR3, as DNA: TGCGCCAGCAGCTTTACACCGGGACTAGCGGTGAACTACGAGCAGTACTTC. This codes for CASSFTPGLAVNYEQYF.

V usage is TRBV7-8 and J usage is TRBJ1-4; D gene ambiguous. The CDR3 consists of 15 residues. Germline-derived CDR1 and CDR2 are SGHVS and FQNEAQ. V was cut by 1 base and J by 4 bases, with 10 bases left in between. The CDR3 sequence: CASSLGAVYNEKLFF. DNA for the CDR3: TGTGCCAGCAGCTTAGGGGCAGTTTATAATGAAAAACTGTTTTTT.

This clonotype was detected only a few times. The chain couples TRBV7-3 to TRBJ2-6; no firm D call. V shed 2 bases and J shed 12 bases, with 11 bases lying between them. The CDR3 is 13 amino acids. Germline CDR1 reads SGHTA; CDR2 reads FQGTGA. In DNA form, the CDR3 reads TGTGCCAGCAGCTTAGCTTTTCCAGGCGTCCTGACTTTC. It specifies CASSLAFPGVLTF.

This clonotype has a count of ten or more. The chain recombines TRBV6-6 with TRBJ2-7; 7 nucleotides line up with TRBD1. V lost 7 bases to trimming and J lost 3 bases; unmatched junction nucleotides: 3. Germline V gene sequence: CDR1 MNHNY, CDR2 SVGAGI (reference sequence). This CDR3 has 12 residues. The CDR3 DNA follows: TGTGCCAGCATGGGACAGAGCTACGAGCAGTACTTC. Translated: CASMGQSYEQYF.

This clonotype was detected a few times. This chain links TRBV12-5 with TRBJ2-1, with TRBD1 matching over 7 bases. Germline CDR1 and CDR2: LGHNT and FRNRAP. This CDR3 contains 14 residues. The CDR3 nucleotides read TGTGCCAGCAGTCCCGGGACAGACAACAATGAGCAGTTCTTC. Translation: CASSPGTDNNEQFF.

The sample holds one count of this clonotype. The chain links TRBV9 to TRBJ2-3; 11 bases are shared with TRBD2. Per the germline V gene, CDR1 is SGDLS and CDR2 is YYNGEE. With 4 bases clipped from V and 4 bases from J, the junction kept 8 bases outside the gene matches. The CDR3 consists of 16 residues. CDR3 coding DNA: TGTGCCAGCAGCTTACAACTAGCGGGAGCCCCAGATACGCAGTATTTT. Residues: CASSLQLAGAPDTQYF. The full variable domain, its missing parts supplied by reference TRBV9 and TRBJ2-3, is DSGVTQTPKHLITATGQRVTLRCSPRSGDLSVYWYQQSLDQGLQFLIQYYNGEERAKGNILERFSAQQFPDLHSELNLSSLELGDSALYFCASSLQLAGAPDTQYFGPGTRLTVL.

This clonotype was seen once. The chain couples TRBV7-2 to TRBJ2-5; D uncertain. Germline V gene data show CDR1 as SGHTA and CDR2 as FQGNSA. The CDR3 is 14 amino acids. The V and J ends lost 6 bases and 0 bases respectively, with 11 bases between them. The CDR3 here is CASSPRQDQETQYF. The DNA of the CDR3 is TGTGCCAGCAGTCCTCGACAAGACCAAGAGACCCAGTACTTC.

This clonotype showed up many times. The chain recombines TRBV6-5 with TRBJ2-7, with 10 bases that match TRBD1. V lost 3 bases to trimming and J lost 1 base; unmatched junction nucleotides: 3. CDR1 MNHEY and CDR2 SVGAGI come from the germline V gene. This CDR3 comprises 15 residues. The CDR3 is CASSYRDRGSYEQYF. In DNA form, the CDR3 reads TGTGCCAGCAGTTATAGGGACAGGGGTTCCTACGAGCAGTACTTC.

This sequence joins TRBV6-6 and TRBJ2-2, with unresolved D. The CDR3 runs to 12 residues. V dropped 5 bases and J dropped 7 bases, with 8 bases sitting between them. CDR1 and CDR2 from the germline V gene are MNHNY and SVGAGI (reference sequence). The CDR3 sequence is CASSPGVGELFF. In nucleotides, the CDR3 is TGTGCCAGCAGTCCGGGTGTCGGGGAGCTGTTTTTT.

Ten or more counts support this clonotype. The chain uses TRBV7-9 and TRBJ1-1; no firm D call. The V end lost 5 bases, the J end lost 3 bases, and 10 bases lay between the germline ends. This CDR3 region has 13 residues. Germline lookup yields CDR1 SEHNR and CDR2 FQNEAQ (reference sequence). CDR3 residues: CASSKRQDTEAFF. The CDR3 DNA follows: TGTGCCAGCAGCAAACGGCAGGACACTGAAGCTTTCTTT. The full variable domain, with the rest looked up from reference TRBV7-9 and TRBJ1-1, is DTGVSQNPRHKITKRGQNVTFRCDPISEHNRLYWYRQTLGQGPEFLTYFQNEAQLEKSRLLSDRFSAERPKGSFSTLEIQRTEQGDSAMYLCASSKRQDTEAFFGQGTRLTVV.